Below, 14 T cell receptor beta chains from the same sample are listed, as sequenced in a study of blood T cell repertoires in COVID-19. TCRdb's table, derived via immunoSEQ multiplex PCR, lists solely in-frame clones and lacks some. The repertoire holds 25,000 to 30,000 clones, with more than 90% as singletons. Sequencing input: peripheral blood. These receptors all come from an older man with active or convalescent COVID-19.

This chain uses TRBV6-5 with TRBJ2-3; the D gene is possibly TRBD1 (6 bases). This CDR3 spans 12 amino acids. Germline V gene data show CDR1 as MNHEY and CDR2 as SVGAGI. V was clipped by 10 bases and J by 5 bases, with 13 bases between them. CDR3 nucleotide sequence: TGTGCCACCATGACAGGCGGAGATACGCAGTATTTT. Amino acids: CATMTGGDTQYF.

The V gene is TRBV6-1, the J gene TRBJ2-5; unclear D gene. The CDR3 contains 13 residues. Germline V gives CDR1 MNHNS, CDR2 SASEGT. V lost 0 bases and J 5 bases, leaving 7 bases between the germline ends. The CDR3 loop reads CASSEAASETQYF. CDR3 DNA sequence: TGTGCCAGCAGTGAAGCGGCCAGTGAGACCCAGTACTTC.

The chain has TRBV15 and TRBJ2-1, with 7 nucleotides matching TRBD2. Germline values: CDR1 LNHNV, CDR2 YYDKDF (reference sequence). The V gene end was trimmed by 3 bases and the J gene end by 4 bases; junction bases not matched to a gene: 0. The CDR3 totals 13 residues. CDR3 coding DNA: TGTGCCACCAGCAGGGGGGGGTACAATGAGCAGTTCTTC. Its translation: CATSRGGYNEQFF.

V is TRBV15 and J is TRBJ1-1; D might be TRBD1 (6 bases). This CDR3 spans 15 amino acids. V lost 5 bases and J lost 5, with 18 bases in between. The germline V gene encodes CDR1 LNHNV and CDR2 YYDKDF (reference sequence). CDR3 loop: CATSETIQGNTEAFF. In DNA, the CDR3 is TGTGCCACCAGCGAGACTATACAGGGTAATACTGAAGCTTTCTTT.

The rearrangement joins TRBV19 to TRBJ1-2, with 8 bases aligning to TRBD1. V shed 9 bases, J shed 4 bases, and the junction held 1 base outside the gene matches. The CDR3 length is 11 residues. Looked up from germline, CDR1 is LNHDA and CDR2 is SQIVND (reference sequence). The CDR3 DNA is TGTGCCAGCGGGACAGGCTATGGCTACACCTTC. Translation: CASGTGYGYTF.

V and J are TRBV28 and TRBJ1-5, with a tentative D call TRBD1 (6 bases). V lost 2 bases to trimming and J lost 0 bases, with 11 bases between them. Germline CDR1 reads MDHEN; CDR2 reads SYDVKM. CDR3 size: 16 residues. In DNA form, the CDR3 reads TGTGCCAGCAGTTTAGGACAGATTTATAGCAATCAGCCCCAGCATTTT. Translation gives CASSLGQIYSNQPQHF. Filled out from reference TRBV28 and TRBJ1-5, the complete variable domain reads DVKVTQSSRYLVKRTGEKVFLECVQDMDHENMFWYRQDPGLGLRLIYFSYDVKMKEKGDIPEGYSVSREKKERFSLILESASTNQTSMYLCASSLGQIYSNQPQHFGDGTRLSIL.

The rearrangement uses TRBV10-3 and TRBJ1-1, with unresolved D. The CDR3 has 11 residues. V was pared by 10 bases and J by 3 bases, with 9 bases between. Germline lookup yields CDR1 ENHRY and CDR2 SYGVKD. CDR3 protein: CATKGDTEAFF. The CDR3 nucleotides are TGTGCCACCAAAGGAGACACTGAAGCTTTCTTT.

The V and J genes are TRBV5-6 and TRBJ2-3; D might be TRBD1 (6 bases). The germline V gene encodes CDR1 SGHDT and CDR2 YYEEEE. There are 15 residues in the CDR3. The V gene lost 1 base and the J gene lost 3 bases, with 12 bases spanning the gap. The CDR3 loop reads CASSLNRVVTDTQYF. CDR3 nucleotides: TGTGCCAGCAGCTTGAACAGGGTCGTGACAGATACGCAGTATTTT.

The chain is built from TRBV7-8 and TRBJ2-4; weak D call: TRBD1 (5 bases). Trimming took off 4 bases at V and 1 base at J, with 11 bases between the two ends. The length of the CDR3 is 15 residues. Germline CDR1 is SGHVS and CDR2 is FQNEAQ. CDR3 residues: CASSSGIPAKNIQYF. DNA of the CDR3: TGTGCCAGCAGCTCAGGGATTCCTGCCAAAAACATTCAGTACTTC.

The CDR3 protein is CASSYSPGTPTYEQYF. CDR3 nucleotides: TGTGCCAGCAGTTATAGCCCGGGAACTCCGACCTACGAGCAGTACTTC. The chain carries TRBV6-5 and TRBJ2-7; possibly TRBD2 for D (5 bases). V was shortened by 3 bases and J by 2 bases, with 17 bases between the two germline ends. This CDR3 contains 16 residues. Germline V lookup: CDR1 MNHEY, CDR2 SVGAGI.

J is TRBJ2-1 and V is TRBV7-3, with 12 bases fitting TRBD2. Germline V CDR1 and CDR2: SGHTA, FQGTGA. V shed 5 bases and J 6 bases; nucleotides not matched to a gene: 8. The CDR3 is made up of 16 amino acids. CDR3 in DNA: TGTGCCAGCAGCCCCATACTAGCGGGGGGCGTCAATGAGCAGTTCTTC. Translation gives CASSPILAGGVNEQFF.

The chain has TRBV3-1 (or the pseudogene TRBV3-2) and TRBJ2-1, with 8 nucleotides matching TRBD2. V trimming: 0 bases; J trimming: 5 bases; junction bases outside the gene matches: 12. The germline CDR1 and CDR2 sequences are LGHDT and YNNKEL (reference sequence). This CDR3 has 18 residues. This CDR3 is CASSQDAIFRGGNNEQFF. CDR3 bases: TGTGCCAGCAGCCAAGACGCCATATTTCGGGGGGGGAACAATGAGCAGTTCTTC.

The gene calls are TRBV5-4 and TRBJ2-5, with D unresolved. CDR1 is SGHNT, CDR2 YYREEE, per germline (reference sequence). This CDR3 is 15 amino acids long. Trimming shortened V by 0 bases and J by 5 bases, and 14 bases separated the two germline ends. DNA of the CDR3: TGTGCCAGCAGCTTGGATGGCGGAAACCGGGAGACCCAGTACTTC. Protein product: CASSLDGGNRETQYF.

This clone was seen more than once but under ten times. The V and J genes are TRBV24-1 and TRBJ1-6; D is possibly TRBD1 (5 bases). Trimming removed 3 bases from V and 8 bases from J, with 10 bases in between. The CDR3 contains 14 residues. CDR1 is KGHDR and CDR2 is SFDVKD in the germline V gene. CDR3 bases: TGTGCCACCAGTGATAGCCGGGGGTATTCACCCCTCCACTTT. This gives the protein CATSDSRGYSPLHF.